This T cell receptor beta chain was identified during a study of Graves' ophthalmopathy and Graves' hyperthyroidism. Study information: The collection of peripheral blood took place at initial diagnosis, before any treatment.

Study-wide points: Blood samples also showed most expanded thyroid clonotypes exceeding 0.001 frequency.

CDR3 regions of TCR beta were amplified from RNA transcripts. RT-PCR with HTBI primers came first, then second-round multiplex PCR. Via MiXCR, TCRdb re-called the multiplex PCR reads, giving one row per CDR3 protein. The data contain a few hundred thousand distinct CDR3 sequences, 17% of them singletons. This clonotype has at least ten counts. What it binds is not known. None of the included patients had other autoimmune diseases, uncontrolled infections, pregnancy or lactation, as these led to exclusion. The PBMCs used were ones drawn from approximately 10 ml of fresh peripheral blood. This sequence originates from an adult woman with stable Graves' hyperthyroidism. The sequencing input was peripheral blood.

This CDR3 reads CSVIPLNTEAFF. CDR3 coding DNA: TGCAGCGTTATTCCTCTGAACACTGAAGCTTTCTTT. The V gene is TRBV29-1, the J gene TRBJ1-1; no clear D. Trimming pared 5 bases from V and 0 bases from J, leaving 7 bases between. Germline CDR1 SQVTM, CDR2 ANQGSEA. This CDR3 comprises 12 residues.